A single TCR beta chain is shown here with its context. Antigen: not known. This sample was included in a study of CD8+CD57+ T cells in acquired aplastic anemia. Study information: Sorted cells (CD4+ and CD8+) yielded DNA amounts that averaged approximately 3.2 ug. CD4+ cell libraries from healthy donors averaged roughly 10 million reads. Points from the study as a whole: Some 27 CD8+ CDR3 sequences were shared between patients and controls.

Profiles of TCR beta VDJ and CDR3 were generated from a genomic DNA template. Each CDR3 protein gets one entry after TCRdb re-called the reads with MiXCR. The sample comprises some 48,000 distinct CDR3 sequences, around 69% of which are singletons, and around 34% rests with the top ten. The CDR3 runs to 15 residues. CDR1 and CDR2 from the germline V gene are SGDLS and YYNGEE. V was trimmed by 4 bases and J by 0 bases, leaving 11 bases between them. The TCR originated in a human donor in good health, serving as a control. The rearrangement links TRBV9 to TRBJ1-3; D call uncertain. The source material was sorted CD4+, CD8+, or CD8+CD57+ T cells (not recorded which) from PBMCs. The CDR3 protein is CASSLGRTSGNTIYF. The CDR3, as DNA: TGTGCCAGCAGCCTAGGGCGTACCTCTGGAAACACCATATATTTT.